A single T cell receptor (beta chain) is shown here with its context. Sequencing used cDNA as its template, made by extracting RNA and reverse transcribing it. Only in-frame clones appear in the TCRdb table, and some are missing; sequencing was by immunoSEQ multiplex PCR. The data contain 100,000 to 150,000 clones, roughly 55% of them seen just once; the ten biggest clones take up 5.7%. The data stem from a study of CD8+ T cells in alopecia areata. Regarding treatment: oral pan-JAK inhibitor, 5-10 mg twice daily. The CDR3 is 13 amino acids. Germline V gene sequence: CDR1 GTSNPN, CDR2 SVGIG (reference sequence). The ends were cut back, 0 bases at V and 1 base at J, with 6 bases in the middle.

The starting material was CD4+ T cells sorted from blood, obtained at week 4, from a patient treated with tofacitinib. The chain employs TRBV30 and TRBJ1-1, with unresolved D. The receptor was derived from a human donor with alopecia areata. The CDR3 nucleotides are TGTGCCTGGAGTGTACACCAGAACACTGAAGCTTTCTTT. Amino acid sequence: CAWSVHQNTEAFF.